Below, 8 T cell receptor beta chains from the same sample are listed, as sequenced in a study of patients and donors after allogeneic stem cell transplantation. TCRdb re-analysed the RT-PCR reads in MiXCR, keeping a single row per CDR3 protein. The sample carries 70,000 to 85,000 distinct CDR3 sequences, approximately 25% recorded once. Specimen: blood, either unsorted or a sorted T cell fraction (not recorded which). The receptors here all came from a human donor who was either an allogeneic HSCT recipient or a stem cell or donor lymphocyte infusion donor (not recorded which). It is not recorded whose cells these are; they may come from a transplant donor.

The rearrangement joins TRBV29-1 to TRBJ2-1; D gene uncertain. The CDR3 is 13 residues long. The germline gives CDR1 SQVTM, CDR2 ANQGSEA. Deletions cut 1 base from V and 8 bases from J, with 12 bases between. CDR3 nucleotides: TGCAGCGTTGAAGCGGGTGGCGTTGATGAGCAGTTCTTC. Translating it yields CSVEAGGVDEQFF.

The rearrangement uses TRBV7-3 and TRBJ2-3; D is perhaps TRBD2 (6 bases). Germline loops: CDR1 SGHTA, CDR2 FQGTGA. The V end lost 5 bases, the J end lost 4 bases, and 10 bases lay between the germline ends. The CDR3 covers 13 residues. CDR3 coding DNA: TGTGCCAGCAGCCCGGACTATCCAGATACGCAGTATTTT. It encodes CASSPDYPDTQYF.

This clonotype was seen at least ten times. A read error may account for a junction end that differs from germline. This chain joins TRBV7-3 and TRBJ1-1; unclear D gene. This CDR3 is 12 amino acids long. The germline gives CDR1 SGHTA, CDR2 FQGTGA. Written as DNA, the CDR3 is TGTGCCAGCAGCTTACCCTCCCCGACCCTTCGTTTT. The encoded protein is CASSLPSPTLRF.

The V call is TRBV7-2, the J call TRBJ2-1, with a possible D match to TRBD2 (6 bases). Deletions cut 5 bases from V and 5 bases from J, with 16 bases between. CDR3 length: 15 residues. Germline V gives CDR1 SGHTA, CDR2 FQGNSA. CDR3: CASSVFHRLDNEQFF. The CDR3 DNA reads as TGTGCCAGCAGCGTATTTCACAGACTAGACAATGAGCAGTTCTTC. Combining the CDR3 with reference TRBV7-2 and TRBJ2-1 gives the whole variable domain GAGVSQSPSNKVTEKGKDVELRCDPISGHTALYWYRQSLGQGLEFLIYFQGNSAPDKSGLPSDRFSAERTGGSVSTLTIQRTQQEDSAVYLCASSVFHRLDNEQFFGPGTRLTVL.

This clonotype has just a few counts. CDR3 coding DNA: TGCAGTGCTAGGAACAGGGCAAATCAGCCCCAGCATTTT. It specifies CSARNRANQPQHF. The chain has TRBV20-1 and TRBJ1-5; tentatively, D is TRBD1 (6 bases). CDR3 length: 13 amino acids. V lost 3 bases and J lost 4, with 10 bases in between. In germline, CDR1 is DFQATT, CDR2 SNEGSKA (reference sequence).

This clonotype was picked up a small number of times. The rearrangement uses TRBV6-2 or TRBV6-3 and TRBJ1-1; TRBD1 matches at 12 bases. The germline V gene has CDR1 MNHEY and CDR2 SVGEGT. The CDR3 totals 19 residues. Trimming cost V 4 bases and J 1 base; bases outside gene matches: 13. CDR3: CASSFTRPGQGAWNTEAFF. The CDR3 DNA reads TGTGCCAGCAGTTTCACACGACCGGGACAGGGGGCTTGGAACACTGAAGCTTTCTTT.

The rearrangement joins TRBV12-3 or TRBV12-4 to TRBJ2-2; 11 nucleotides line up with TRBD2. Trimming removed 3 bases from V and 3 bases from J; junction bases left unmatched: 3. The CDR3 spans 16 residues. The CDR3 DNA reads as TGTGCCAGCAGTTTCGGGACTAGCGGTTACACCGGGGAGCTGTTTTTT. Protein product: CASSFGTSGYTGELFF.

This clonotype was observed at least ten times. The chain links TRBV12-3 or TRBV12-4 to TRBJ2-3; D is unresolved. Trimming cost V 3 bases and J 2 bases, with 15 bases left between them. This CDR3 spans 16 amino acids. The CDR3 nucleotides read TGTGCCAGCAGTTTTCCCCGGGCCTCTAACACAGATACGCAGTATTTT. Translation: CASSFPRASNTDTQYF.